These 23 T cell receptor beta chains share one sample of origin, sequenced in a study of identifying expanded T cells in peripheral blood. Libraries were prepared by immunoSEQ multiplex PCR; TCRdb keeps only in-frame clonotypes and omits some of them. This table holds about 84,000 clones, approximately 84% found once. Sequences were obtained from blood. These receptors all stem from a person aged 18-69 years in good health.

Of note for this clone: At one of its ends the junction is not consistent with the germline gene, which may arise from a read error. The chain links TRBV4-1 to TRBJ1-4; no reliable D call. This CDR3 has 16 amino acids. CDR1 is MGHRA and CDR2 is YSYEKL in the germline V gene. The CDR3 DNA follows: TGCGCCAGCAGCGAAGAGTCCACTCCCTTTAATGAAAAACTGTTTTTT. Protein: CASSEESTPFNEKLFF.

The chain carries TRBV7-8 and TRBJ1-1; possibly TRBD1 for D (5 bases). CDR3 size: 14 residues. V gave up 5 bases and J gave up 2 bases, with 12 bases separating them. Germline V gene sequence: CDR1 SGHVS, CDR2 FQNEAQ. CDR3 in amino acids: CASSPRGPNTEAFF. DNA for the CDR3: TGTGCCAGCAGCCCCCGGGGACCTAACACTGAAGCTTTCTTT. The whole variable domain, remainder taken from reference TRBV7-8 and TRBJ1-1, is GAGVSQSPRYKVAKRGQDVALRCDPISGHVSLFWYQQALGQGPEFLTYFQNEAQLDKSGLPSDRFFAERPEGSVSTLKIQRTQQEDSAVYLCASSPRGPNTEAFFGQGTRLTVV.

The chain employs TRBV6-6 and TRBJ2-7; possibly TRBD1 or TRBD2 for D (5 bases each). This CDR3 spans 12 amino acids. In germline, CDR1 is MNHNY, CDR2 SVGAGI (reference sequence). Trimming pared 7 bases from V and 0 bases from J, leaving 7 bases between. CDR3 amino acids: CASTGSSYEQYF. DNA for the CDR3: TGTGCCAGCACAGGGAGCTCCTACGAGCAGTACTTC.

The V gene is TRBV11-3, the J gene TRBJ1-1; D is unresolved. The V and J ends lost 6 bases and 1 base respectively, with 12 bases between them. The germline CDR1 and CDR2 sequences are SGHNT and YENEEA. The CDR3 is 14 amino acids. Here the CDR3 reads CASRPEQPNTEAFF. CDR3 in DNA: TGTGCCAGCAGGCCAGAACAGCCGAACACTGAAGCTTTCTTT.

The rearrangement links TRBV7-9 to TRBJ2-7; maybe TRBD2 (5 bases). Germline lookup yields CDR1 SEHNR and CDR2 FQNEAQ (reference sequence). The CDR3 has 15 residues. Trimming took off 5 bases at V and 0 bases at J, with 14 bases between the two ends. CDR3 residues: CASSQERGSSYEQYF. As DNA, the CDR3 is TGTGCCAGCAGCCAAGAACGGGGTTCCTCCTACGAGCAGTACTTC.

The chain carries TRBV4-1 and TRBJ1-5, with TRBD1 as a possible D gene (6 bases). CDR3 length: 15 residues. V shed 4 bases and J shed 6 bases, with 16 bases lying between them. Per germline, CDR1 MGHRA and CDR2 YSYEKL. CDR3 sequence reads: CASSPQWGAGQPQHF. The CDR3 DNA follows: TGCGCCAGCAGCCCTCAATGGGGGGCAGGTCAGCCCCAGCATTTT.

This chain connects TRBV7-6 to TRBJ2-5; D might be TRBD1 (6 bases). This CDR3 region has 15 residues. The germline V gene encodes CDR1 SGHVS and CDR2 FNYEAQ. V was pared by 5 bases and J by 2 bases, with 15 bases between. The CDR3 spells CASSQSRGTQETQYF. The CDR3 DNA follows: TGTGCCAGCAGCCAAAGTAGGGGGACACAAGAGACCCAGTACTTC. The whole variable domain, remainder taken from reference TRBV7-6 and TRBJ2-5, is GAGVSQSPRYKVTKRGQDVALRCDPISGHVSLYWYRQALGQGPEFLTYFNYEAQQDKSGLPNDRFSAERPEGSISTLTIQRTEQRDSAMYRCASSQSRGTQETQYFGPGTRLLVL.

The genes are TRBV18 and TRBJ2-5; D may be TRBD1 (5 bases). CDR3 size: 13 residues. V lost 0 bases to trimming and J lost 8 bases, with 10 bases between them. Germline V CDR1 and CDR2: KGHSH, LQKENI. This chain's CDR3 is CASSPPVTETQYF. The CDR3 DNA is TGTGCCAGCTCACCACCAGTGACAGAAACCCAGTACTTC. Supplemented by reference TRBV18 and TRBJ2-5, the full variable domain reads NAGVMQNPRHLVRRRGQEARLRCSPMKGHSHVYWYRQLPEEGLKFMVYLQKENIIDESGMPKERFSAEFPKEGPSILRIQQVVRGDSAAYFCASSPPVTETQYFGPGTRLLVL.

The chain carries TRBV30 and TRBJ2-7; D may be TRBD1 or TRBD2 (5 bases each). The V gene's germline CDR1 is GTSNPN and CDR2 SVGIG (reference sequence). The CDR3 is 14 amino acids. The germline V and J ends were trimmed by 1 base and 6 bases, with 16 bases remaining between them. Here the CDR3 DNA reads TGTGCCTGGAGTGGTCTAGCAGGGCACCGCGAGCAGTACTTC. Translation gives CAWSGLAGHREQYF. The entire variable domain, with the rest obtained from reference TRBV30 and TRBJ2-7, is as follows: SQTIHQWPATLVQPVGSPLSLECTVEGTSNPNLYWYRQAAGRGLQLLFYSVGIGQISSEVPQNLSASRPQDRQFILSSKKLLLSDSGFYLCAWSGLAGHREQYFGPGTRLTVT.

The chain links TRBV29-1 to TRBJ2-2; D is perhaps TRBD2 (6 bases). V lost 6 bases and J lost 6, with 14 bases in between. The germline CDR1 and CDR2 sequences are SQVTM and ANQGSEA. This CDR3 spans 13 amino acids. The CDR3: CSVREREAGELFF. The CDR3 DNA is TGCAGCGTCAGGGAGAGGGAGGCCGGGGAGCTGTTTTTT.

CDR3 sequence reads: CASSSLGTGSYEQYF. As DNA, the CDR3 is TGTGCCAGCAGCTCCCTTGGGACAGGCTCCTACGAGCAGTACTTC. The chain combines TRBV7-2 with TRBJ2-7, with 8 bases matching TRBD1. The V gene end was trimmed by 4 bases and the J gene end by 0 bases; junction bases not matched to a gene: 5. Germline V CDR1 and CDR2: SGHTA, FQGNSA. The CDR3 contains 15 residues. Variable domain in full (rest from reference TRBV7-2 and TRBJ2-7): GAGVSQSPSNKVTEKGKDVELRCDPISGHTALYWYRQSLGQGLEFLIYFQGNSAPDKSGLPSDRFSAERTGGSVSTLTIQRTQQEDSAVYLCASSSLGTGSYEQYFGPGTRLTVT.

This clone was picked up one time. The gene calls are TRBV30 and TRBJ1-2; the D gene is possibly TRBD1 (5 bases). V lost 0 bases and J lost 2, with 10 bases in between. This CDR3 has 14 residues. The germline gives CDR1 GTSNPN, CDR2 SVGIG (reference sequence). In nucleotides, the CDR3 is TGTGCCTGGAGTGTTCAGGGAGGGAACTATGGCTACACCTTC. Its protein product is CAWSVQGGNYGYTF.

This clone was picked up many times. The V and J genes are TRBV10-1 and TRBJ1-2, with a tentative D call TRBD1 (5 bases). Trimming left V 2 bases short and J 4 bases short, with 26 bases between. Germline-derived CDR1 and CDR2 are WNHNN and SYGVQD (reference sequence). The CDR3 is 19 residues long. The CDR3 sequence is CASSETRDEGLKLLYGYTF. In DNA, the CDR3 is TGCGCCAGCAGTGAGACTAGGGACGAAGGACTTAAACTCCTCTATGGCTACACCTTC.

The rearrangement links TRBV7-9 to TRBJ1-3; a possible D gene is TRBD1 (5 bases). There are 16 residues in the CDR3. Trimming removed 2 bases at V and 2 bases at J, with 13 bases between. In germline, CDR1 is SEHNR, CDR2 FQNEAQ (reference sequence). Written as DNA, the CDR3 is TGTGCCAGCAGCTTATCGGGGCGTTCGGCTGGAAACACCATATATTTT. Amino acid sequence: CASSLSGRSAGNTIYF.

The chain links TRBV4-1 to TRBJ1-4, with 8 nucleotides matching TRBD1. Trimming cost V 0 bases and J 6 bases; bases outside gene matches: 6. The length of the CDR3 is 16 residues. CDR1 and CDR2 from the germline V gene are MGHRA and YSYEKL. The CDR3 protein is CASSQEKIQGDEKLFF. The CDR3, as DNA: TGCGCCAGCAGCCAAGAAAAGATACAGGGGGATGAAAAACTGTTTTTT.

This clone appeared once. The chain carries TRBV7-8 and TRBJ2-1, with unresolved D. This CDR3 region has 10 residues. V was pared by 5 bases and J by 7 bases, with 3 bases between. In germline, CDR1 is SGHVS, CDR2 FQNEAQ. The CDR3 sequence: CASSRNEQFF. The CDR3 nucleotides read TGTGCCAGCAGCCGAAATGAGCAGTTCTTC.

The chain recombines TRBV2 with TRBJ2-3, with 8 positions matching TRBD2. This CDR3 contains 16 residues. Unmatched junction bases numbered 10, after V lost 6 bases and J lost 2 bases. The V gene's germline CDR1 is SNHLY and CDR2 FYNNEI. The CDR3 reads CASRLGVAGSTDTQYF. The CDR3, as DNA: TGTGCCAGCAGGTTGGGAGTAGCGGGATCCACAGATACGCAGTATTTT. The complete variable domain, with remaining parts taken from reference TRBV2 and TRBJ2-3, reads EPEVTQTPSHQVTQMGQEVILRCVPISNHLYFYWYRQILGQKVEFLVSFYNNEISEKSEIFDDQFSVERPDGSNFTLKIRSTKLEDSAMYFCASRLGVAGSTDTQYFGPGTRLTVL.

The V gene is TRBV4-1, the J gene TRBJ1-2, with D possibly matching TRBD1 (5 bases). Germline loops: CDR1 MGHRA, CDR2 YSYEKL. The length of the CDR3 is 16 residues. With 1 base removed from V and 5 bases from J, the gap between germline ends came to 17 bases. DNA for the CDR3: TGCGCCAGCAGCCAAGTCGTAAACCGGACACCTTATGGCTACACCTTC. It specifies CASSQVVNRTPYGYTF.

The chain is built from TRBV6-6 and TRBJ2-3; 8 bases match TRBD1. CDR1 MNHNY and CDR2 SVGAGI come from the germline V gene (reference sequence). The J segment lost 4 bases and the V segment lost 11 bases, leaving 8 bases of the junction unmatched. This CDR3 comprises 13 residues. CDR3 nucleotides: TGTGCCGCCGAAGGACAGGGAGCAGATACGCAGTATTTT. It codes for CAAEGQGADTQYF.

CDR3 bases: TGTGCCTGGAGCAGGGGGTATGACTATGGCTACACCTTC. Protein sequence: CAWSRGYDYGYTF. The chain carries TRBV30 and TRBJ1-2, with TRBD1 matching over 7 bases. Looked up from germline, CDR1 is GTSNPN and CDR2 is SVGIG (reference sequence). The CDR3 sequence is 13 residues long. The J segment lost 3 bases and the V segment lost 3 bases, leaving 4 bases of the junction unmatched.

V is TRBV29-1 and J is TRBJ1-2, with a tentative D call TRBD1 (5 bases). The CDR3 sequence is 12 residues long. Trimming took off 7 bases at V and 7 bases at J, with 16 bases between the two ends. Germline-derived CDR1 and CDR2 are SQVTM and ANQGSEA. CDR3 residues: CSDLGPSAGYTF. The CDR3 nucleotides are TGCAGCGATTTGGGACCCTCGGCTGGCTACACCTTC.

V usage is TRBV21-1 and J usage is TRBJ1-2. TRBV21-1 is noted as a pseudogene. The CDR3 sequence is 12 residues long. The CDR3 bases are TGTGCCCCCCAGACCGACCGGGGTGGCTACACCTTC. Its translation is CAPQTDRGGYTF.

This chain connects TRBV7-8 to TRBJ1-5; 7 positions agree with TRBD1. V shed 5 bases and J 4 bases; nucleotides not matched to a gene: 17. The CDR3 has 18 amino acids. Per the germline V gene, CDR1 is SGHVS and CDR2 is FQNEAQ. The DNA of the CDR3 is TGTGCCAGCAGCCCCCTCGGGGACAGATCATTTGTGAATCAGCCCCAGCATTTT. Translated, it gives CASSPLGDRSFVNQPQHF.